This T cell receptor (beta chain) was captured in a study of tumor-infiltrating lymphocytes in primary liver carcinoma. The CDR3 has 14 amino acids. Trimming cost V 0 bases and J 5 bases, with 8 bases left between them. Germline V lookup: CDR1 SGDLS, CDR2 YYNGEE. Synthesis of TCR beta cDNA was carried out from approximately 470 ng total RNA with a constant-region primer. Library construction for TCR beta comprised three nested multiplex PCR rounds performed with slightly modified ARM-PCR. The first two PCR rounds, roughly 9 cycles each, used TRBV1-TRBV30 forward primers and a C-beta reverse primer. In TCRdb, the multiplex PCR reads were re-called with MiXCR into one record per CDR3 protein. The data show about 35,000 distinct CDR3 sequences, with nearly 75% seen just once and about 16% held by the top ten. Both RNA and DNA were isolated together from about 20-30 mg of bulk tissue that had not been sorted.

As regards this clonotype: This sequence may be a read error, since a much larger clone differs from it by one base. In this CDR3 the conserved last residue, phenylalanine or tryptophan, is missing, so a read error is likely.

The genes are TRBV9 and TRBJ2-2; maybe TRBD2 (5 bases). The sequencing sample was made of liver tumor tissue from sampling region 4. Subset here: tumor region T4, right-lateral pole. The TCR comes from a man in his forties with primary liver carcinoma and hepatitis B virus infection. The CDR3: CASSVGGGTGELFL. The CDR3 DNA is TGTGCCAGCAGCGTAGGAGGCGGGACCGGGGAGCTGTTTTTA.